This TCR beta chain is from a study of OX40 agonist ivuxolimab in advanced cancers. Study at large: Each patient was given ivuxolimab into a vein every 2 weeks, at 0.01 to 10 mg/kg.

Only in-frame clones appear in the TCRdb table, and some are missing; sequencing was by immunoSEQ multiplex PCR. The repertoire holds more than 30,000 clones, with roughly 86% as singletons. About this clone: Its antigen is not known.

Trimming left V 1 base short and J 8 bases short, with 9 bases between. The CDR3 extends over 14 amino acids. From germline, CDR1 is LNHNV and CDR2 YYDKDF (reference sequence). Study conclusions and caveats: Relative to CD4+ cells, CD8+ T cells on average had more expanded clones.

Drawing of blood for sampling happened at baseline, at cycle 4 day 1, and at cycle 7 day 1. The starting material was CD4+ or CD8+ T cells sorted from blood, obtained in a trial of the OX40 agonist ivuxolimab. This clonotype was obtained from an adult with an advanced solid tumor such as melanoma, head and neck, liver or kidney cancer. The rearrangement uses TRBV15 and TRBJ1-6; no clear D. CDR3 loop: CATSRGGADSPLHF. The CDR3 coding sequence is TGTGCCACCAGCAGAGGAGGTGCAGATTCACCCCTCCACTTT.